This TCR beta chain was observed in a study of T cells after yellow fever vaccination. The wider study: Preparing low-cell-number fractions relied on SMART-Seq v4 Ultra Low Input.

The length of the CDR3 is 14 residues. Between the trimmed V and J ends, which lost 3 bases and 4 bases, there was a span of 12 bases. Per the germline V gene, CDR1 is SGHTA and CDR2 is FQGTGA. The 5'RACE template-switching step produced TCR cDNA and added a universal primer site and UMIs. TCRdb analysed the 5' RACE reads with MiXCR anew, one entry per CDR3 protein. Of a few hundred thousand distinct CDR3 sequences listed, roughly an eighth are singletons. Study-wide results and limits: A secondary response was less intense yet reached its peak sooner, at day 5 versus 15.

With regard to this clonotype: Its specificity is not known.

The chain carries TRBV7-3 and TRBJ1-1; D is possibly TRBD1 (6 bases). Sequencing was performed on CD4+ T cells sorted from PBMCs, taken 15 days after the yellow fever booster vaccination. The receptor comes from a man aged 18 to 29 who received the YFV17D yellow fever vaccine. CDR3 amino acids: CASSLGAGSTEAFF. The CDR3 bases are TGTGCCAGCAGCTTGGGGGCGGGATCCACTGAAGCTTTCTTT.